Listed below are T cell receptor beta chains from one sample, sequenced in a study of OX40 agonist ivuxolimab in advanced cancers. Generated by immunoSEQ multiplex PCR, the TCRdb table keeps only in-frame clones and is missing some. This table has about 62,000 clones, roughly 87% appearing once. The sequences come from CD4+ or CD8+ T cells sorted from blood, collected in a trial of the OX40 agonist ivuxolimab. These receptors were obtained from an adult with an advanced solid tumor such as melanoma, head and neck, liver or kidney cancer. CDR3s include the opening cysteine and the closing phenylalanine or tryptophan. A D gene is named only where the DNA matches it firmly. Some rows have no size entry. The others give once, few or many, or a class for an expanded clone.

TRBD1,TRBV27,TRBJ1-5,.,TGTGCCAGCAGTTGGACAGGGGCGATTAGCAATCAGCCCCAGCATTTT,CASSWTGAISNQPQHF
TRBD1,TRBV15,TRBJ1-2,.,TGTGCCACCAGCAGCGGACAGGGGATTTTCTATGGCTACACCTTC,CATSSGQGIFYGYTF
TRBD1,TRBV6-5,TRBJ1-2,few,TGTGCCAGCAGACAGACAGGGGTGGTTCATGGCTACACCTTC,CASRQTGVVHGYTF
.,TRBV18,TRBJ2-3,.,TGTGCCAGCTCACCGTCGAATACGGTGGCCACGCAGTATTTT,CASSPSNTVATQYF
.,TRBV28,TRBJ2-5,once,TGTGCCAGCAGTTTACGTATAGGGCTACAAGAGACCCAGTACTTC,CASSLRIGLQETQYF
.,TRBV7-2,TRBJ1-5,.,TGTGCCAGCAGACAAGGAACTCAGCCCCAGCATTTT,CASRQGTQPQHF
TRBD1,TRBV13,TRBJ2-3,.,TGTGCCAGCAGAAGGACAGGGAATACAGATACGCAGTATTTT,CASRRTGNTDTQYF
.,TRBV6-5,TRBJ2-5,.,TGTGCCAGCAGCTTCACTGCACAAGAGACCCAGTACTTC,CASSFTAQETQYF
.,TRBV5-6,TRBJ2-2,.,TGTGCCAGCAGCTTTGCCAGCACCGGGGAGCTGTTTTTT,CASSFASTGELFF
.,TRBV21-1,TRBJ2-6,.,TGTGCCAGCAGCAAAGTAAGGAGGGAGCCGAGTCTCCACGTCCTGACTTTC,CASSKVRREPSLHVLTF
TRBD1,TRBV6-1,TRBJ2-1,.,TGTGCCAGCACTAAGGACAGGGCCTATGAGCAGTTCTTC,CASTKDRAYEQFF
TRBD1,TRBV20-1,TRBJ1-2,.,TGCAGTGCTAGGGTTGACAGGGGGTATTTC,CSARVDRGYF
.,TRBV19,TRBJ2-3,.,TGTGCCAGTAGACCGGGACCCTTCGATACGCAGTATTTT,CASRPGPFDTQYF
.,TRBV18,TRBJ1-1,.,TGTGCCAGCTCACCAAGTGGTGGATTGATCACTGAAGCTTTCTTT,CASSPSGGLITEAFF
TRBD2,TRBV5-1,TRBJ2-7,.,TGCGCCAGCAGTCGCGGGGGGGCTTCAGACGAGCAGTACTTC,CASSRGGASDEQYF
TRBD1,TRBV6-5,TRBJ2-2,.,TGTGCCAGCAGAGGGGACAGCTACACCGGGGAGCTGTTTTTT,CASRGDSYTGELFF
TRBD1,TRBV27,TRBJ2-3,.,TGTGCCAGCAGTGTAACCGGGGGACAGGGCACGCAGTATTTT,CASSVTGGQGTQYF
.,TRBV6-6,TRBJ2-2,.,TGTGCCAGCGGCTCGACGCTGAACACCGGGGAGCTGTTTTTT,CASGSTLNTGELFF
.,TRBV7-2,TRBJ2-2,.,TGTGCCAGCAGCCCCACAGGGTACACCGGGGAGCTGTTTTTT,CASSPTGYTGELFF
TRBD1,TRBV5-1,TRBJ1-5,once,TGCGCCAGCAGCGTCGGGGACAGGAGTTTAAATCAGCCCCAGCATTTT,CASSVGDRSLNQPQHF
.,TRBV12-5,TRBJ2-2,.,TGTGCTAGTGGTTCCAGCACCGGGGAGCTGTTTTTT,CASGSSTGELFF
.,TRBV28,TRBJ1-5,.,TGTGCCAGCACAGGCGTATGGGGCAATCAGCCCCAGCATTTT,CASTGVWGNQPQHF
.,TRBV11-2,TRBJ2-7,.,TGTGCCAGCAGCTTAGGTCACGCCGACACCTACGAGCAGTACTTC,CASSLGHADTYEQYF
TRBD2,TRBV18,TRBJ2-5,.,TGTGCCAGCTCCTCTAGCGGGGCCTCAAAACGAGAGACCCAGTACTTC,CASSSSGASKRETQYF
.,TRBV18,TRBJ2-1,.,TGTGCCAGCTCACCCCCCTCCGGCAATGAGCAGTTCTTC,CASSPPSGNEQFF
TRBD1,TRBV4-3,TRBJ2-1,.,TGCGCCAGCAGCCAAGTCAACAGGGGAGTAGATGAGCAGTTCTTC,CASSQVNRGVDEQFF
TRBD2,TRBV5-8,TRBJ2-3,.,TGTGCCAGCAGCTTACCGGGACTAGCGGGATCATACGATACGCAGTATTTT,CASSLPGLAGSYDTQYF
.,TRBV20-1,TRBJ2-7,.,TGCAGTGCTAGCGGGACGGGCGGGCAGTACTTC,CSASGTGGQYF
TRBD1,TRBV11-2,TRBJ1-1,.,TGTGCCAGCAGCTTTATGGGACAGGGCTTCATGAACACTGAAGCTTTCTTT,CASSFMGQGFMNTEAFF
.,TRBV5-5,TRBJ1-3,.,TGTGCCAGCAGCTTGGGTTTCGGCCAAGGCTCTGGAAACACCATATATTTT,CASSLGFGQGSGNTIYF
TRBD1,TRBV27,TRBJ1-2,.,TGTGCCAGCAGTCCCCGGGACAGGGTTGGCTACACCTTC,CASSPRDRVGYTF
TRBD1,TRBV7-2,TRBJ1-1,.,TGTGCCAGCAGCTTACTGGGACAGGGTTTATTGAACACTGAAGCTTTCTTT,CASSLLGQGLLNTEAFF
.,TRBV6-1,TRBJ1-5,.,TGTGCCAGCATTATTACAGGGTCGAGCAATCAGCCCCAGCATTTT,CASIITGSSNQPQHF
.,TRBV30,TRBJ1-5,.,TGTGCCTGGAGGGCAGGGAATAGCAATCAGCCCCAGCATTTT,CAWRAGNSNQPQHF
.,TRBV5-1,TRBJ1-2,.,TGCGCCAGCAGCTTGCTTCCAGGGGAGGTCTATGGCTACACCTTC,CASSLLPGEVYGYTF
.,TRBV9,TRBJ2-2,once,TGTGCCAGCAGTTATACATGGGGATCGAACACCGGGGAGCTGTTTTTT,CASSYTWGSNTGELFF
.,TRBV7-9,TRBJ1-1,.,TGTGCCAGCAGCTTAACCCCTCCGGGGTACACTGAAGCTTTCTTT,CASSLTPPGYTEAFF
.,TRBV7-8,TRBJ2-1,.,TGTGCCAGCAGCTTAGCGCTGGTAGCCCCAGCCAATGAGCAGTTCTTC,CASSLALVAPANEQFF
TRBD2,TRBV11-3,TRBJ2-5,.,TGTGCCAGCAGCAATAGCGGGCGAGACCAAGAGACCCAGTACTTC,CASSNSGRDQETQYF
TRBD2,TRBV5-1,TRBJ2-1,.,TGCGCCAGCAGCGGTGGACTAGCGGGATGGGGGCAGTATGAGCAGTTCTTC,CASSGGLAGWGQYEQFF